The T cell receptor (beta chain) under discussion was sequenced for a study of T cells in Graves' hyperthyroidism and ophthalmopathy. On the study more broadly: Staff took peripheral blood when the initial diagnosis was made, before any treatment began.

Amplification targeted TCR beta CDR3 regions from RNA transcripts. Primed by the HTBI set, a first-round RT-PCR was run on the TCR CDR3. In TCRdb, the multiplex PCR reads were re-called with MiXCR into one record per CDR3 protein. The data hold about 250,000 distinct CDR3 sequences, with around 26% observed a single time. This clonotype has at least ten counts. The clonotype was recovered from a woman aged 40 to 49 with Graves' ophthalmopathy. The sequencing sample was made of blood.

Here the CDR3 DNA reads TGTGCCAGCTCACCTCAGAACACCGGGGAGCTGTTTTTT. This sequence encodes CASSPQNTGELFF. This sequence joins TRBV18 and TRBJ2-2; D is uncertain. The CDR3 length is 13 residues. V lost 3 bases and J lost 1, with 3 bases in between. Germline V gives CDR1 KGHSH, CDR2 LQKENI.